The present TCR beta chain was sequenced within a study of T cell responses to AZD1222 COVID-19 vaccine. Study-wide results and limits: White British donors predominated, females outnumbered males, and clonal diversity was possibly underestimated. CD4 TCRs covered the whole spike, strongest at regions 160-218 and 743-854. As reported, nearly half of all spike-specific TCRs target variant regions that are unmutated.

Germline assignment: CDR1 SEHNR and CDR2 FQNEAQ (reference sequence). Losses at the gene ends were 6 bases for V and 9 bases for J; bases not matched to a gene: 13. The CDR3 has 15 amino acids. As for this clone: Its antigen is still unknown.

Sequenced by immunoSEQ multiplex PCR; TCRdb stores in-frame clones only, minus some. Of about 130,000 clones listed, 88% were seen once; the top ten hold around 19%. The rearrangement uses TRBV7-9 and TRBJ2-1, with TRBD2 identical over 8 bases. The sequencing used peripheral blood, collected on day 0 of MenACWY control vaccination. This sequence was found in an adult in good health. CDR3 bases: TGTGCCAGCAGGTCAGGAATAGCGGGATCGGGTGAGCAGTTCTTC. The encoded protein is CASRSGIAGSGEQFF. Full variable domain (outside the CDR3, taken from reference TRBV7-9 and TRBJ2-1): DTGVSQNPRHKITKRGQNVTFRCDPISEHNRLYWYRQTLGQGPEFLTYFQNEAQLEKSRLLSDRFSAERPKGSFSTLEIQRTEQGDSAMYLCASRSGIAGSGEQFFGPGTRLTVL.